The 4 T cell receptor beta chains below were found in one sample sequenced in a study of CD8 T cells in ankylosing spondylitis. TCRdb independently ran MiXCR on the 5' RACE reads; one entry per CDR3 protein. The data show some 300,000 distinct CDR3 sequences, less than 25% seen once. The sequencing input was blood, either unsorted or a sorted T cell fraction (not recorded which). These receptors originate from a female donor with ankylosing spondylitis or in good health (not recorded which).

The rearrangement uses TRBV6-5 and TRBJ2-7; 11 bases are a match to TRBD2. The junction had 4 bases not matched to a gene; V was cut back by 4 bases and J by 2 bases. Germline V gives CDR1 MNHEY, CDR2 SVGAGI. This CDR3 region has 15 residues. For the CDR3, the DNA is TGTGCCAGCAGTTGGGGACTAGCGGAGACCTACGAGCAGTACTTC. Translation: CASSWGLAETYEQYF.

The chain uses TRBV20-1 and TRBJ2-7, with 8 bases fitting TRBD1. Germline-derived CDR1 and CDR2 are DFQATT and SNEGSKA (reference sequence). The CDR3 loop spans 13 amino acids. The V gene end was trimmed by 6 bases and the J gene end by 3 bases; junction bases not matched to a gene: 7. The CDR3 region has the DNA TGCAGTGCCACGGGACAGGACCACTACGAGCAGTACTTC. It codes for CSATGQDHYEQYF.

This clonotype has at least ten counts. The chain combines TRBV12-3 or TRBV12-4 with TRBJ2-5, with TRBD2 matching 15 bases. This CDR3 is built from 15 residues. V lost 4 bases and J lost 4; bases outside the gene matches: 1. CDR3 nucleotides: TGTGCCAGCAGTTGGACTAGCGGGAGGGGAGAGACCCAGTACTTC. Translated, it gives CASSWTSGRGETQYF.

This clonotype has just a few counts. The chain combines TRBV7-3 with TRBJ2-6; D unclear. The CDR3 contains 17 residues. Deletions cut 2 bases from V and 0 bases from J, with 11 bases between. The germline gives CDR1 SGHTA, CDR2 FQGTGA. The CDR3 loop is CASSLSPARSGANVLTF. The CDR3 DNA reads TGTGCCAGCAGCTTATCTCCAGCCCGCTCTGGGGCCAACGTCCTGACTTTC.